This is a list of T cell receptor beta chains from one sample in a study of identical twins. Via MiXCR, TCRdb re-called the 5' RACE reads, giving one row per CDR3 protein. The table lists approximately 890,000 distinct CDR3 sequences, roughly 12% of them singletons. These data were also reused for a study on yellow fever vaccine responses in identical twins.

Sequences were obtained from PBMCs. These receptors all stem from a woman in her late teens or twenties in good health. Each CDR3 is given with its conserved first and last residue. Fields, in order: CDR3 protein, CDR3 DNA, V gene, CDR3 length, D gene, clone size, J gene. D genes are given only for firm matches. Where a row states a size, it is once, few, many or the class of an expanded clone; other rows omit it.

CDR3aa: CASSLPWGGRNNEQFF
CDR3nt: TGTGCCAGCAGCTTACCCTGGGGGGGGCGTAACAATGAGCAGTTCTTC
v_gene: TRBV11-2
len: 16
d_gene: -
abundance: many
j_gene: TRBJ2-1

CDR3aa: CATNIAGGPGEQYF
CDR3nt: TGTGCCACCAACATAGCGGGAGGGCCAGGCGAGCAGTACTTC
v_gene: TRBV5-6
len: 14
d_gene: TRBD2
abundance: -
j_gene: TRBJ2-7

CDR3aa: CASSLVGTGGPGELFF
CDR3nt: TGCGCCAGCAGCTTGGTCGGGACAGGGGGCCCCGGGGAGCTGTTTTTT
v_gene: TRBV5-1
len: 16
d_gene: TRBD1
abundance: few
j_gene: TRBJ2-2

CDR3aa: CSARGGAGLNTEAFF
CDR3nt: TGCAGTGCTCGAGGAGGGGCAGGGTTGAACACTGAAGCTTTCTTT
v_gene: TRBV20-1
len: 15
d_gene: -
abundance: -
j_gene: TRBJ1-1

CDR3aa: CASSSVGDTNEKLFF
CDR3nt: TGTGCCAGCAGTTCCGTCGGAGATACTAATGAAAAACTGTTTTTT
v_gene: TRBV13
len: 15
d_gene: -
abundance: -
j_gene: TRBJ1-4

CDR3aa: CSARDERGNTGELFF
CDR3nt: TGCAGTGCTAGAGATGAGCGGGGAAACACCGGGGAGCTGTTTTTT
v_gene: TRBV20-1
len: 15
d_gene: TRBD2
abundance: few
j_gene: TRBJ2-2

CDR3aa: CASSPQEYNEQFF
CDR3nt: TGCGCCAGCAGCCCACAGGAGTACAATGAGCAGTTCTTC
v_gene: TRBV5-1
len: 13
d_gene: -
abundance: -
j_gene: TRBJ2-1

CDR3aa: CASSSGGTGGETQYF
CDR3nt: TGTGCCAGTAGTAGCGGGGGGACAGGGGGCGAGACGCAGTATTTT
v_gene: TRBV19
len: 15
d_gene: TRBD1
abundance: -
j_gene: TRBJ2-3

CDR3aa: CSARDQGEGATEAFF
CDR3nt: TGCAGTGCTAGAGATCAGGGGGAGGGGGCCACTGAAGCTTTCTTT
v_gene: TRBV20-1
len: 15
d_gene: TRBD1
abundance: -
j_gene: TRBJ1-1

CDR3aa: CASSSQGEAFF
CDR3nt: TGTGCCAGCAGCTCCCAGGGGGAAGCTTTCTTT
v_gene: TRBV7-3
len: 11
d_gene: -
abundance: -
j_gene: TRBJ1-1